This T cell receptor beta chain is drawn from a study of blood T cell repertoires in COVID-19. This table comes from immunoSEQ multiplex PCR, and its TCRdb copy is limited to in-frame clones, with some not included. The sample yields over 95,000 clones, approximately 90% seen once. Germline loops: CDR1 MDHEN, CDR2 SYDVKM. V was clipped by 7 bases and J by 0 bases; unmatched bases: 7. The CDR3 loop spans 17 amino acids. The source of this sequence is a human donor with acute or convalescent COVID-19. The donor label of this sample is uncertain. The sequenced sample consisted of peripheral blood. The V and J genes are TRBV28 and TRBJ2-1; TRBD2 aligns across 12 bases. DNA of the CDR3: TGTGCCAGCAATAGACTAGCGGGGGTTTACTCCTACAATGAGCAGTTCTTC. Its protein is CASNRLAGVYSYNEQFF.